The 22 T cell receptor beta chains in this list originate from one sample, sequenced in a study of T-cell memory formation after mild COVID-19 (dated by TCRdb to the early 2020s). Library creation used 5' RACE. The instrument was an Illumina NovaSeq 6000. TCRdb cleaned the public reads at Q25 with fastp, built clones with MiXCR and kept in-frame beta chains. Duplicate CDR3 protein sequences are folded into a single record with the most common DNA and genes. For this sample the table gives around 390,000 distinct CDR3 sequences, of which about 17% were detected only once. Of the sample, 20% to 25% falls within the top ten clones. The sample comprised PBMCs or a T cell subset sorted from them (not recorded which). These receptors were taken from a man between 18 and 29 years old who had mild COVID-19 (a few samples of this study predate the infection). The sample titles of this study are shuffled in the database, so cell type and time point are left out; the donor was told from shared clones.

The chain is built from TRBV6-2 or TRBV6-3 and TRBJ2-2; D is unclear. CDR1 is MNHEY and CDR2 is SVGEGT in the germline V gene. CDR3 length: 12 amino acids. Trimming took off 6 bases at V and 6 bases at J, with 8 bases between the two ends. The CDR3 bases are TGTGCCAGCAGCCCGTGGGCCGGGGAGCTGTTTTTT. This gives the protein CASSPWAGELFF.

The chain joins TRBV24-1 to TRBJ2-1, with D unresolved. Per germline, CDR1 KGHDR and CDR2 SFDVKD. V lost 5 bases and J lost 10, with 11 bases in between. The CDR3 is 12 residues long. The CDR3 DNA sequence: TGTGCCACCAGTGGCTCGAATCGGGAGCAGTTCTTC. Residues: CATSGSNREQFF.

This clonotype was observed a handful of times. This chain joins TRBV4-1 and TRBJ2-3, with a possible D match to TRBD1 (6 bases). The CDR3 length is 14 residues. Germline CDR1 is MGHRA and CDR2 is YSYEKL. V was clipped by 4 bases and J by 3 bases, with 11 bases between them. CDR3 in amino acids: CASSRQGRTDTQYF. CDR3 coding DNA: TGCGCCAGCAGCCGCCAGGGGCGTACAGATACGCAGTATTTT.

This clonotype was found a few times. The CDR3: CASSALGVAYEQYV. CDR3 DNA: TGTGCCAGCAGCGCATTGGGGGTAGCCTACGAGCAGTACGTC. The rearrangement uses TRBV7-2 and TRBJ2-7; either TRBD1 or TRBD2 may supply D (5 bases each). Germline assignment: CDR1 SGHTA and CDR2 FQGNSA. This CDR3 comprises 14 residues. The V end was cut by 5 bases, the J end by 2 bases, with 13 bases between.

This clonotype was seen more than once but under ten times. V is TRBV20-1 and J is TRBJ2-3; D uncertain. There are 13 residues in the CDR3. Germline lookup yields CDR1 DFQATT and CDR2 SNEGSKA (reference sequence). The V end was cut by 7 bases, the J end by 0 bases, with 11 bases between. The CDR3 loop is CSVAYPSTDTQYF. The CDR3 DNA is TGCAGTGTGGCATACCCTAGCACAGATACGCAGTATTTT.

This clonotype appeared a few times. This chain's CDR3 is CASSFLAGGTGELFF. The DNA of the CDR3 is TGTGCCAGCAGTTTCCTAGCGGGGGGCACCGGGGAGCTGTTTTTT. The rearrangement uses TRBV27 and TRBJ2-2; 11 nucleotides match TRBD2. V shed 3 bases and J 4 bases; nucleotides not matched to a gene: 1. There are 15 residues in the CDR3. The germline V gene encodes CDR1 MNHEY and CDR2 SMNVEV (reference sequence).

The chain uses TRBV20-1 and TRBJ2-7; D may be TRBD1 or TRBD2 (5 bases each). CDR3 length: 15 residues. Germline lookup yields CDR1 DFQATT and CDR2 SNEGSKA (reference sequence). V was shortened by 4 bases and J by 0 bases, with 16 bases between the two germline ends. The CDR3 DNA reads TGCAGTGCTAATCTACCCGGGGCTAGCTCCTACGAGCAGTACTTC. This sequence encodes CSANLPGASSYEQYF.

This chain connects TRBV7-8 to TRBJ2-7; weak D call: TRBD1 (6 bases). This CDR3 has 14 residues. Per germline, CDR1 SGHVS and CDR2 FQNEAQ. Trimming pared 1 base from V and 2 bases from J, leaving 9 bases between. CDR3: CASSLEGTTYEQYV. The DNA for the CDR3 is TGTGCCAGCAGCTTAGAAGGGACAACCTACGAGCAGTACGTC.

The J gene is TRBJ1-1, the V gene TRBV7-9, with D hard to call. Trimming shortened V by 5 bases and J by 1 base, and 17 bases separated the two germline ends. CDR1 is SEHNR, CDR2 FQNEAQ, per germline (reference sequence). This CDR3 comprises 16 residues. CDR3 bases: TGTGCCAGCAGCCCACTCATTGCTACAGAGAACACTGAAGCTTTCTTT. It is translated as CASSPLIATENTEAFF.

V and J are TRBV3-1 and TRBJ2-3; tentatively, D is TRBD1 or TRBD2 (5 bases each). This CDR3 region has 14 residues. Deletions cut 3 bases from V and 1 base from J, with 8 bases between. Looked up from germline, CDR1 is LGHDT and CDR2 is YNNKEL (reference sequence). CDR3 sequence reads: CASSQGRGTDTQYF. CDR3 DNA: TGTGCCAGCAGCCAGGGGCGGGGCACAGATACGCAGTATTTT.

This CDR3 is CATSRDRGGETQYF. As DNA, the CDR3 is TGTGCCACCAGCAGAGACAGAGGGGGAGAGACCCAGTACTTC. This rearrangement joins TRBV15 to TRBJ2-5; the D gene is possibly TRBD1 (6 bases). The V gene's germline CDR1 is LNHNV and CDR2 YYDKDF (reference sequence). CDR3 size: 14 residues. The V end lost 0 bases, the J end lost 4 bases, and 9 bases lay between the germline ends.

About this clonotype itself: This is likely a read error, given that the CDR3 carries no conserved phenylalanine or tryptophan at its end. This chain links TRBV6-5 with TRBJ1-5; no definite D call. Per germline, CDR1 MNHEY and CDR2 SVGAGI. V dropped 0 bases and J dropped 2 bases, with 11 bases sitting between them. There are 16 residues in the CDR3. The CDR3 loop is CASSYSEPRGNQPQHI. Here the CDR3 DNA reads TGTGCCAGCAGTTACTCGGAGCCGCGCGGCAATCAGCCCCAGCATATT.

The chain carries TRBV15 and TRBJ2-4; the D is unclear. Deletions cut 0 bases from V and 0 bases from J, with 9 bases between. Germline CDR1 LNHNV, CDR2 YYDKDF (reference sequence). This CDR3 is built from 16 residues. DNA for the CDR3: TGTGCCACCAGCAGAGATCGTCTACTAGCCAAAAACATTCAGTACTTC. It yields the protein CATSRDRLLAKNIQYF.

V and J are TRBV2 and TRBJ2-1; D uncertain. This CDR3 region has 14 residues. The germline gives CDR1 SNHLY, CDR2 FYNNEI. The V and J ends lost 2 bases and 4 bases respectively, with 9 bases between them. CDR3: CASSEMSGYNEQFF. CDR3 DNA: TGTGCCAGCAGTGAAATGAGTGGATACAATGAGCAGTTCTTC.

The CDR3 reads CAWGPDPRGTEAFF. The CDR3 DNA reads TGTGCCTGGGGCCCGGACCCGCGGGGGACTGAAGCTTTCTTT. The rearrangement links TRBV30 to TRBJ1-1; perhaps TRBD1 as D (5 bases). Germline V gives CDR1 GTSNPN, CDR2 SVGIG (reference sequence). V was trimmed by 5 bases and J by 5 bases, leaving 18 bases between them. This CDR3 contains 14 residues. Filled out from reference TRBV30 and TRBJ1-1, the complete variable domain reads SQTIHQWPATLVQPVGSPLSLECTVEGTSNPNLYWYRQAAGRGLQLLFYSVGIGQISSEVPQNLSASRPQDRQFILSSKKLLLSDSGFYLCAWGPDPRGTEAFFGQGTRLTVV.

This clonotype was counted at least ten times. The chain is built from TRBV6-2 or TRBV6-3 and TRBJ2-7, with TRBD1 matching over 7 bases. The CDR3 is 15 residues long. CDR1 MNHEY and CDR2 SVGEGT come from the germline V gene. V gave up 2 bases and J gave up 0 bases; unmatched junction bases: 4. The CDR3 DNA sequence: TGTGCCAGCAGTTACCAGGGGGAGAGCTCCTACGAGCAGTACTTC. Protein: CASSYQGESSYEQYF.

At least ten counts were recorded for this clonotype. This chain joins TRBV6-5 and TRBJ1-1; 8 bases agree with TRBD1. CDR1 and CDR2 from the germline V gene are MNHEY and SVGAGI. The V and J ends lost 2 bases and 5 bases, in that order; junction bases with no gene match: 4. The CDR3 length is 14 residues. The CDR3 DNA reads as TGTGCCAGCAGTTACCACGGGACAGGAACTGAAGCTTTCTTT. It specifies CASSYHGTGTEAFF.

The chain uses TRBV11-2 and TRBJ1-1, with a possible D match to TRBD1 (6 bases). Trimming left V 4 bases short and J 11 bases short, with 11 bases between. This CDR3 is 11 amino acids long. Germline V CDR1 and CDR2: SGHAT, FQNNGV. CDR3 amino acids: CASSYRVYAFF. The CDR3 bases are TGTGCCAGCAGCTACAGGGTCTACGCTTTCTTT. Together with reference TRBV11-2 and TRBJ1-1, the CDR3 gives the full variable domain: EAGVAQSPRYKIIEKRQSVAFWCNPISGHATLYWYQQILGQGPKLLIQFQNNGVVDDSQLPKDRFSAERLKGVDSTLKIQPAKLEDSAVYLCASSYRVYAFFGQGTRLTVV.

The J gene is TRBJ1-5, the V gene TRBV6-5; the match to TRBD1 covers 9 bases. V lost 6 bases to trimming and J lost 7 bases; unmatched junction nucleotides: 7. Germline V gene lookup returns CDR1 MNHEY and CDR2 SVGAGI. The CDR3 totals 14 residues. The CDR3 is CASRPNRGPQPQHF. The DNA of the CDR3 is TGTGCCAGCAGACCTAACAGGGGGCCACAGCCCCAGCATTTT.

This clonotype was seen a handful of times. This chain links TRBV7-9 with TRBJ2-7, with TRBD1 matching 9 bases. The J segment lost 3 bases and the V segment lost 5 bases, leaving 5 bases of the junction unmatched. The V gene's germline CDR1 is SEHNR and CDR2 FQNEAQ (reference sequence). The CDR3 totals 14 residues. This CDR3 reads CASSPRDRDYEQYF. CDR3 nucleotides: TGTGCCAGCAGCCCTAGGGACAGGGACTACGAGCAGTACTTC.

This clonotype has just a few counts. The chain combines TRBV7-9 with TRBJ2-7, with D unclear. Trimming took 5 bases from V and 9 from J, leaving 11 bases between them. Germline lookup yields CDR1 SEHNR and CDR2 FQNEAQ (reference sequence). The CDR3 is 11 amino acids. CDR3 protein: CASSPERRQYF. Written as DNA, the CDR3 is TGTGCCAGCAGCCCCGAGCGTCGGCAGTACTTC. Combining the CDR3 with reference TRBV7-9 and TRBJ2-7 gives the whole variable domain DTGVSQNPRHKITKRGQNVTFRCDPISEHNRLYWYRQTLGQGPEFLTYFQNEAQLEKSRLLSDRFSAERPKGSFSTLEIQRTEQGDSAMYLCASSPERRQYFGPGTRLTVT.

J is TRBJ2-1 and V is TRBV5-6; 9 bases are shared with TRBD2. The V gene's germline CDR1 is SGHDT and CDR2 YYEEEE. Unmatched junction bases numbered 16, after V lost 6 bases and J lost 0 bases. This CDR3 is built from 19 residues. Here the CDR3 reads CASKFWRGGIIGSYNEQFF. As DNA, the CDR3 is TGTGCCAGCAAGTTCTGGCGGGGGGGTATCATCGGCTCCTACAATGAGCAGTTCTTC.